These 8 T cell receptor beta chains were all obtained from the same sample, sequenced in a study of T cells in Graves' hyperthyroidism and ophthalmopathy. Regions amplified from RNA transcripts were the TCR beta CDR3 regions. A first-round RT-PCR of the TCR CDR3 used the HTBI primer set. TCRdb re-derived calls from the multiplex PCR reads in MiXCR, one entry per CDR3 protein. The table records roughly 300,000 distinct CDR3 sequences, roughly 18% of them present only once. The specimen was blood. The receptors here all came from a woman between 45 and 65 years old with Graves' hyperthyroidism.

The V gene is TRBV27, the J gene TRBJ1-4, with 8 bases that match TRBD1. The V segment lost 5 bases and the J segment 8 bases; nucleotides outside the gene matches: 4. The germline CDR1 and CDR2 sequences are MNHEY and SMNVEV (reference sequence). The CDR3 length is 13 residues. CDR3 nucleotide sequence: TGTGCCAGCAGTGCCAGACAGGGGGAAAAACTGTTTTTT. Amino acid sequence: CASSARQGEKLFF.

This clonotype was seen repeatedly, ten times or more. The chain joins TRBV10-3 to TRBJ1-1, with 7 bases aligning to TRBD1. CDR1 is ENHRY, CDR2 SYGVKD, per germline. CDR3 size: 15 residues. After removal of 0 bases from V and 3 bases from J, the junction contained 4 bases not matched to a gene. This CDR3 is CAISESGQMDTEAFF. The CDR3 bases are TGTGCCATCAGTGAGTCGGGACAGATGGACACTGAAGCTTTCTTT.

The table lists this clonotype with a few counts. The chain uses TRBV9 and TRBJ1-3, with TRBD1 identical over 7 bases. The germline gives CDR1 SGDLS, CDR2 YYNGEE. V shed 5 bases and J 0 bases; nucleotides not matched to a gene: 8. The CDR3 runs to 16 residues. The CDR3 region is CASSMRRDSSGNTIYF. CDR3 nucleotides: TGTGCCAGCAGTATGAGGCGGGACAGCTCTGGAAACACCATATATTTT.

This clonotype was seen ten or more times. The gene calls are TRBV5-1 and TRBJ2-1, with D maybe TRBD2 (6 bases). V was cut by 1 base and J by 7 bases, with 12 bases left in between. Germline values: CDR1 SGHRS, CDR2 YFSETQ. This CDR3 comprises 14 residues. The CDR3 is CASSLSWAGNEQFF. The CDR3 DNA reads TGCGCCAGCAGCTTGTCGTGGGCGGGGAATGAGCAGTTCTTC.

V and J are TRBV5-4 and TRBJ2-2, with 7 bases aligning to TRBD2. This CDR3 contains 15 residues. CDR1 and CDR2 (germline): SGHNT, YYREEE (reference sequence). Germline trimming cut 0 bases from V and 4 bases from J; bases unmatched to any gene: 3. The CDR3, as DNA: TGTGCCAGCAGCTTGGATCTAGCGGTCACCGGGGAGCTGTTTTTT. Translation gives CASSLDLAVTGELFF.

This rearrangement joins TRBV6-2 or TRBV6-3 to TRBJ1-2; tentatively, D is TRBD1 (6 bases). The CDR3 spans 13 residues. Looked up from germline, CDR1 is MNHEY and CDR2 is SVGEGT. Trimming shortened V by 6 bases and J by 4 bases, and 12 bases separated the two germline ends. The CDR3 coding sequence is TGTGCCAGCAGATCACAGGGAATCTATGGCTACACCTTC. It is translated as CASRSQGIYGYTF.

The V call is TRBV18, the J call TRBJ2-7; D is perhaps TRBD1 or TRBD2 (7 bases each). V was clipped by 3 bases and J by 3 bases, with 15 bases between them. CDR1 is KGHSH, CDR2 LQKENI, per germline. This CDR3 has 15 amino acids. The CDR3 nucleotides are TGTGCCAGCTCACCCAGGGGGGGAGATAGCTACGAGCAGTACTTC. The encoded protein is CASSPRGGDSYEQYF. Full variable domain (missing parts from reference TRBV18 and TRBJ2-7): NAGVMQNPRHLVRRRGQEARLRCSPMKGHSHVYWYRQLPEEGLKFMVYLQKENIIDESGMPKERFSAEFPKEGPSILRIQQVVRGDSAAYFCASSPRGGDSYEQYFGPGTRLTVT.

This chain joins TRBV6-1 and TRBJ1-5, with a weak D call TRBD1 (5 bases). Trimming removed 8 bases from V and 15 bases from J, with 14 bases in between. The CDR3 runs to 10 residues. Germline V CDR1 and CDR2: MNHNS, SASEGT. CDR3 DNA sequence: TGTGCCAGCGGACAAGATCCTCCGCATTTT. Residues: CASGQDPPHF.